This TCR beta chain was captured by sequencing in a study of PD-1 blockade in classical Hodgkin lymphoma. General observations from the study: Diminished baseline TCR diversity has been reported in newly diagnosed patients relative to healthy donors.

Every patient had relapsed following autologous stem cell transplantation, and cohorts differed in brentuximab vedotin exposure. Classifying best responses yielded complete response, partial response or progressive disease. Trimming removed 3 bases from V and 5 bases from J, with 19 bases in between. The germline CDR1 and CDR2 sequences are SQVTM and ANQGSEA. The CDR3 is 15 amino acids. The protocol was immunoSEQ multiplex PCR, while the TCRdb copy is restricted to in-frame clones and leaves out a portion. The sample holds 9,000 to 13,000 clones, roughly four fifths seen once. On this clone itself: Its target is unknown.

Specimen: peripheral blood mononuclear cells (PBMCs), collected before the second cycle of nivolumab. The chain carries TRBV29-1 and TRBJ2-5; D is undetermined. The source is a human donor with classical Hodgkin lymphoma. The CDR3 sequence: CSVEETIGVFETQYF. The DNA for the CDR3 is TGCAGCGTTGAGGAGACAATAGGCGTATTCGAGACCCAGTACTTC. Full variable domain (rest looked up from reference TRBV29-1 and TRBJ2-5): SAVISQKPSRDICQRGTSLTIQCQVDSQVTMMFWYRQQPGQSLTLIATANQGSEATYESGFVIDKFPISRPNLTFSTLTVSNMSPEDSSIYLCSVEETIGVFETQYFGPGTRLLVL.